The 7 T cell receptor beta chains in this list originate from one sample, sequenced in a study of cytomegalovirus exposure and HLA in healthy donors. Both 60 Vbeta primers and 13 Jbeta primers went into the PCR. Libraries were prepared by immunoSEQ multiplex PCR; TCRdb keeps only in-frame clonotypes and omits some of them. The top ten hold around 6.9% of the sample, which has 150,000 to 200,000 clones, around 80% seen once. The sequenced sample was PBMCs. Receptors were obtained from a male donor in good health and CMV-seropositive.

This clone was seen a single time. The rearrangement links TRBV6-5 to TRBJ1-6; 7 bases line up with TRBD1. The V segment lost 6 bases and the J segment 6 bases; nucleotides outside the gene matches: 5. Per the germline V gene, CDR1 is MNHEY and CDR2 is SVGAGI. The CDR3 is made up of 14 amino acids. The CDR3 bases are TGTGCCAGCAGCCACGACAGGGCTAATTCACCCCTCCACTTT. Translated: CASSHDRANSPLHF.

V and J are TRBV29-1 and TRBJ1-4, with 7 nucleotides matching TRBD1. The ends lost 6 bases at V and 7 bases at J; junction bases unmatched: 14. Germline values: CDR1 SQVTM, CDR2 ANQGSEA. This CDR3 is built from 15 residues. The CDR3 loop reads CSVGPIGDSGEKLFF. CDR3 bases: TGCAGCGTGGGCCCTATAGGGGACAGCGGTGAAAAACTGTTTTTT.

The chain is built from TRBV5-5 and TRBJ2-5; 7 bases are a match to TRBD1. The CDR3 length is 15 residues. Germline lookup yields CDR1 SGHKS and CDR2 YYEKEE (reference sequence). J lost 6 bases, V lost 0 bases, and 8 bases had no gene match. CDR3 residues: CASSLVMAGGKTQYF. The CDR3, as DNA: TGTGCCAGCAGCTTGGTAATGGCAGGGGGTAAGACCCAGTACTTC.

The chain recombines TRBV9 with TRBJ1-2; possibly TRBD1 for D (6 bases). The CDR3 consists of 14 residues. With 1 base removed from V and 2 bases from J, the gap between germline ends came to 9 bases. CDR1 and CDR2 (germline): SGDLS, YYNGEE. CDR3 residues: CASSVLGGNYGYTF. The CDR3, as DNA: TGTGCCAGCAGCGTACTAGGGGGAAACTATGGCTACACCTTC.

The chain uses TRBV5-1 and TRBJ1-1; D unclear. The CDR3 sequence is 13 residues long. V shed 4 bases and J shed 2 bases, with 9 bases lying between them. Germline V gene data show CDR1 as SGHRS and CDR2 as YFSETQ. Written as DNA, the CDR3 is TGCGCCAGCAGCATCGATCTAAACACTGAAGCTTTCTTT. Protein product: CASSIDLNTEAFF.

The V and J genes are TRBV14 and TRBJ2-1, with a weak D call TRBD1 (6 bases). CDR3 length: 16 amino acids. Germline CDR1 is SGHDN and CDR2 is FVKESK. Trimming took 1 base from V and 7 from J, leaving 17 bases between them. The CDR3 DNA reads TGTGCCAGCAGCCAAGCTAAGGGGGTTCGAAGGAATGAGCAGTTCTTC. Protein sequence: CASSQAKGVRRNEQFF. Full variable domain (missing parts from reference TRBV14 and TRBJ2-1): EAGVTQFPSHSVIEKGQTVTLRCDPISGHDNLYWYRRVMGKEIKFLLHFVKESKQDESGMPNNRFLAERTGGTYSTLKVQPAELEDSGVYFCASSQAKGVRRNEQFFGPGTRLTVL.

The chain links TRBV19 to TRBJ2-1; maybe TRBD2 (5 bases). V was pared by 3 bases and J by 4 bases, with 13 bases between. The CDR3 spans 15 residues. CDR1 and CDR2 (germline): LNHDA, SQIVND (reference sequence). CDR3 amino acids: CASSMGMGVYNEQFF. The CDR3 nucleotides read TGTGCCAGTAGTATGGGCATGGGAGTGTACAATGAGCAGTTCTTC.